This entry describes one T cell receptor beta chain. This sample is part of a study of OX40 agonist ivuxolimab in advanced cancers. The germline V and J ends were trimmed by 3 bases and 0 bases, with 8 bases remaining between them. Germline V CDR1 and CDR2: LNHDA, SQIVND (reference sequence). The CDR3 covers 15 residues. The repertoire was sequenced with immunoSEQ multiplex PCR; TCRdb's copy has only in-frame clones and lacks some. The data contain 20,000 to 30,000 clones, more than 80% of them singletons. Peripheral blood came from all dose cohorts at three timepoints. V gene TRBV19 combines with J gene TRBJ1-4; D not resolved. Sequencing used CD4+ or CD8+ T cells sorted from blood, obtained in a trial of the OX40 agonist ivuxolimab. This clonotype originated in an adult with an advanced solid tumor such as melanoma, head and neck, liver or kidney cancer. The CDR3 region has the DNA TGTGCCAGTAGTATCGGGGTAGCAACTAATGAAAAACTGTTTTTT. It yields the protein CASSIGVATNEKLFF.